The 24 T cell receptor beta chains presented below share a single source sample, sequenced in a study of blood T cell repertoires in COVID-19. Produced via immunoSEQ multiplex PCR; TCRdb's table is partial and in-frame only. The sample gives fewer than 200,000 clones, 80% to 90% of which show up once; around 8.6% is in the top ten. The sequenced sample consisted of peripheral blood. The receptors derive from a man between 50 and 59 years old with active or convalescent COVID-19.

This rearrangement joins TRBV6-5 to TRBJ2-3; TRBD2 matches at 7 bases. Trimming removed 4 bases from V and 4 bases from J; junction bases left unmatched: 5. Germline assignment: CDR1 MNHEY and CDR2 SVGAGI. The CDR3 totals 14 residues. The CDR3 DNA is TGTGCCAGCAGTTCTTTGGGGGGGGCAGATACGCAGTATTTT. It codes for CASSSLGGADTQYF.

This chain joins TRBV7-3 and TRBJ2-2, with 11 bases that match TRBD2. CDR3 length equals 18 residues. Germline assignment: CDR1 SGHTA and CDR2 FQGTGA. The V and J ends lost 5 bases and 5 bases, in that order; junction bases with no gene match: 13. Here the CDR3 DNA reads TGTGCCAGCAGCAAACCTAGCGGGGGGCCCAGAGGGACCGGGGAGCTGTTTTTT. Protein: CASSKPSGGPRGTGELFF. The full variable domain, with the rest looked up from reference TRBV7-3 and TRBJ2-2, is GAGVSQTPSNKVTEKGKYVELRCDPISGHTALYWYRQSLGQGPEFLIYFQGTGAADDSGLPNDRFFAVRPEGSVSTLKIQRTERGDSAVYLCASSKPSGGPRGTGELFFGEGSRLTVL.

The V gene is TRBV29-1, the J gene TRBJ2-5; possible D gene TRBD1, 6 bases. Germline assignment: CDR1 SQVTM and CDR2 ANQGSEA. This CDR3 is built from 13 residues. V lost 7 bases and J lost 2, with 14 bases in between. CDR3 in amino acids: CSASGQSQETQYF. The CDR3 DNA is TGCAGCGCCAGCGGACAGTCTCAAGAGACCCAGTACTTC. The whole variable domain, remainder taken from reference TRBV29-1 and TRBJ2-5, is SAVISQKPSRDICQRGTSLTIQCQVDSQVTMMFWYRQQPGQSLTLIATANQGSEATYESGFVIDKFPISRPNLTFSTLTVSNMSPEDSSIYLCSASGQSQETQYFGPGTRLLVL.

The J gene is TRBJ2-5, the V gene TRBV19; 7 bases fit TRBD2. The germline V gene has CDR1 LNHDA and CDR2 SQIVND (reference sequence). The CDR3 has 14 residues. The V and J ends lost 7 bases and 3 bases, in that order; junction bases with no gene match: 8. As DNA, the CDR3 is TGTGCCAGTACCTCACCGGGGAGGGAAGAGACCCAGTACTTC. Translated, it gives CASTSPGREETQYF.

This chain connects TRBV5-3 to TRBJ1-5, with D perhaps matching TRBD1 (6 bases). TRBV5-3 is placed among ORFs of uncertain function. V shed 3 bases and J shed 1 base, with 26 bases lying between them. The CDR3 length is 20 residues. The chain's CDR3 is CARSSQEGGSRGPSNQPQHF. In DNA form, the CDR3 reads TGTGCCAGAAGCTCACAAGAGGGGGGGTCCAGGGGTCCAAGCAATCAGCCCCAGCATTTT.

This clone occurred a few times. CDR3 bases: TGTGCCAGCAGCCAAGATTCGCAGGGTTACGATGGCTACACCTTC. Residues: CASSQDSQGYDGYTF. The gene calls are TRBV3-1 (or the pseudogene TRBV3-2) and TRBJ1-2, with D perhaps TRBD1 (5 bases). Trimming pared 0 bases from V and 6 bases from J, leaving 14 bases between. Germline CDR1 and CDR2: LGHDT and YNNKEL (reference sequence). The length of the CDR3 is 15 residues.

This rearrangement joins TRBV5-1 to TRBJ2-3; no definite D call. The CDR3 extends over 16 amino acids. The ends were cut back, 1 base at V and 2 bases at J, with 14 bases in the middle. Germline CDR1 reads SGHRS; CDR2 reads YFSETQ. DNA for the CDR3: TGCGCCAGCAGCTTGTTCGTCCAGGATCCCACAGATACGCAGTATTTT. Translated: CASSLFVQDPTDTQYF.

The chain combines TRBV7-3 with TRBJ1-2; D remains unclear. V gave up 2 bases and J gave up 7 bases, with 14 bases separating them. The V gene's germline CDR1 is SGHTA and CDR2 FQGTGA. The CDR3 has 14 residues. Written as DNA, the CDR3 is TGTGCCAGCAGCTTATATCCCCAATTGAGTGGCTACACCTTC. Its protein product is CASSLYPQLSGYTF. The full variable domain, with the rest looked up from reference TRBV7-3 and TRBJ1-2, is GAGVSQTPSNKVTEKGKYVELRCDPISGHTALYWYRQSLGQGPEFLIYFQGTGAADDSGLPNDRFFAVRPEGSVSTLKIQRTERGDSAVYLCASSLYPQLSGYTFGSGTRLTVV.

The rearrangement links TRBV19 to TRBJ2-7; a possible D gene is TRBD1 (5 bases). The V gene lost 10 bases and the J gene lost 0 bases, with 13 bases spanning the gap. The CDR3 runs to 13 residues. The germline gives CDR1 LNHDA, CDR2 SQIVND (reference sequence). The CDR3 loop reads CATGHISSYEQYF. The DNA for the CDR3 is TGTGCCACCGGACATATCAGCTCCTACGAGCAGTACTTC.

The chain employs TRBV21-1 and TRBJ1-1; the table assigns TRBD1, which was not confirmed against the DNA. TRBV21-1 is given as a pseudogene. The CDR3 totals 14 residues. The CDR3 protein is CASIPWQGKTEAFF. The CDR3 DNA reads TGTGCCAGCATCCCATGGCAGGGGAAGACTGAAGCTTTCTTT.

This CDR3 reads CASSVGTGIGYTF. Written as DNA, the CDR3 is TGTGCCAGCAGTGTTGGGACAGGGATAGGCTACACCTTC. This chain links TRBV2 with TRBJ1-2; 9 bases are shared with TRBD1. Germline CDR1 and CDR2: SNHLY and FYNNEI. The V segment lost 4 bases and the J segment 8 bases; nucleotides outside the gene matches: 5. The CDR3 is made up of 13 amino acids.

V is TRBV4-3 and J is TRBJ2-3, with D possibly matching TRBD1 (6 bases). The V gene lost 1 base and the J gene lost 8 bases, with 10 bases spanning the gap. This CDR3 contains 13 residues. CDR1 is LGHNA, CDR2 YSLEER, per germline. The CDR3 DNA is TGCGCCAGCAGCCAAGGTCTCAGGGGTACGCAGTATTTT. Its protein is CASSQGLRGTQYF.

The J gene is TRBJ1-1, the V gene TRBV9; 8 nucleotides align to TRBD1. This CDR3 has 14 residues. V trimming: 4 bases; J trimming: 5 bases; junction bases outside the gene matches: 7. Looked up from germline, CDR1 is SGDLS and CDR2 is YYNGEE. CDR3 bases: TGTGCCAGCAGCCCTCGGACAGGGAGAACTGAAGCTTTCTTT. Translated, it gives CASSPRTGRTEAFF.

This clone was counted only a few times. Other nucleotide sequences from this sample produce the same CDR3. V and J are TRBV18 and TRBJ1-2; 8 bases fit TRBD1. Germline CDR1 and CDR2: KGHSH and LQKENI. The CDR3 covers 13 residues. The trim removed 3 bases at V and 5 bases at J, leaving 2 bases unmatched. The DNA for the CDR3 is TGTGCCAGCTCACCGGGACAGGAGTATGGCTACACCTTC. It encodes CASSPGQEYGYTF.

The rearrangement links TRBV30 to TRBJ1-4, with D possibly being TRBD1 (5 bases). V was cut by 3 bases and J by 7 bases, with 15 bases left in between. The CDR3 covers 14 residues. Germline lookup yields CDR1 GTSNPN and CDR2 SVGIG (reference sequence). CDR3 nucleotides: TGTGCCTGGAGCGGGCAGGGAAGGGGTGAAAAACTGTTTTTT. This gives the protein CAWSGQGRGEKLFF.

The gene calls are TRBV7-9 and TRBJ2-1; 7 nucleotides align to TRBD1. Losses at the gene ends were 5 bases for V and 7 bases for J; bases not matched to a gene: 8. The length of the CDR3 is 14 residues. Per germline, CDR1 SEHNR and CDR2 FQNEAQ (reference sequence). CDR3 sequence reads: CASSIRDSENEQFF. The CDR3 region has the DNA TGTGCCAGCAGCATCCGGGACAGCGAGAATGAGCAGTTCTTC.

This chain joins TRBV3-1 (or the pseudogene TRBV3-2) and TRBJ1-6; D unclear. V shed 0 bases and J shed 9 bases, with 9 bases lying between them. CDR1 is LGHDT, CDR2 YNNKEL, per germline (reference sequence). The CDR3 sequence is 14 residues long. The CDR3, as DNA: TGTGCCAGCAGCCAAGATGGGTGGGCTTCACCCCTCCACTTT. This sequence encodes CASSQDGWASPLHF.

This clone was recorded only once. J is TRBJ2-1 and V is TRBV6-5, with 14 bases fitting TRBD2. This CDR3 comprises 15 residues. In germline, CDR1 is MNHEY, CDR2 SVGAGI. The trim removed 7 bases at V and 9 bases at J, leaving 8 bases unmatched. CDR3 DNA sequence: TGTGCCAGCAAGAGCGGACTAGCGGGGGGAGGTGAGCAGTTCTTC. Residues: CASKSGLAGGGEQFF.

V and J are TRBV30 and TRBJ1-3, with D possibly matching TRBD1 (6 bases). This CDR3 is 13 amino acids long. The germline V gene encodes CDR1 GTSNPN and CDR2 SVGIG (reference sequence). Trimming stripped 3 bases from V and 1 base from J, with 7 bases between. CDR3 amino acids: CAWSRGSGNTIYF. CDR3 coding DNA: TGTGCCTGGAGCAGGGGATCTGGAAACACCATATATTTT.

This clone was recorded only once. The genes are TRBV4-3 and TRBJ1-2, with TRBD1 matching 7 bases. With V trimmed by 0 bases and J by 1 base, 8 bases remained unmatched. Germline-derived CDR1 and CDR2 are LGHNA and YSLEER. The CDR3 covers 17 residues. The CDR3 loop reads CASSQDIGRGVNYGYTF. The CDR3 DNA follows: TGCGCCAGCAGCCAAGATATTGGCAGGGGGGTTAACTATGGCTACACCTTC.

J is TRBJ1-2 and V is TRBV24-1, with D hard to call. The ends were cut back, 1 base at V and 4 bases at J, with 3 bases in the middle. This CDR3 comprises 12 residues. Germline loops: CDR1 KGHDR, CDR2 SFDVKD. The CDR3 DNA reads TGTGCCACCAGTGATTTTCGCTATGGCTACACCTTC. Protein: CATSDFRYGYTF.

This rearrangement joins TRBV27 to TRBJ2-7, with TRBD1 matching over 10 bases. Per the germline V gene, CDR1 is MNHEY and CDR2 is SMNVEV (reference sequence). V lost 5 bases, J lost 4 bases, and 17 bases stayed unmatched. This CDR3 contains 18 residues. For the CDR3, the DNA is TGTGCCAGCAGTCCCTTTCCCTCCGGGACAGGGGCATCGTACGAGCAGTACTTC. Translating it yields CASSPFPSGTGASYEQYF.

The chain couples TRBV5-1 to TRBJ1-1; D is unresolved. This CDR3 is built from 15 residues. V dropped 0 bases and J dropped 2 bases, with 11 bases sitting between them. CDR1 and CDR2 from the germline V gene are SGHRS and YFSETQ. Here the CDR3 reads CASSLGGSGNTEAFF. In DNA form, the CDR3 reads TGCGCCAGCAGCTTGGGAGGAAGTGGAAACACTGAAGCTTTCTTT.

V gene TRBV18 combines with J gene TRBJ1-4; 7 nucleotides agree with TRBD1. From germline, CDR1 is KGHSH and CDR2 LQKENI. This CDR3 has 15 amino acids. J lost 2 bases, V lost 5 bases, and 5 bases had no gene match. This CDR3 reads CASSTRGQTNEKLFF. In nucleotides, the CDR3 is TGTGCCAGCTCAACCAGGGGACAGACTAATGAAAAACTGTTTTTT.